This T cell receptor beta chain was recorded in a study of T cells in Graves' hyperthyroidism and ophthalmopathy. Study outcomes and limitations: Expanded thyroid clonotypes (above 0.001) were mostly also found in blood. Ophthalmopathy got predicted by the model a median approximately 6.3 months before its onset.

It was RNA transcripts that yielded the amplified TCR beta CDR3 regions. The HTBI primer set drove a first-round RT-PCR of the TCR CDR3. In TCRdb, the multiplex PCR reads were re-called with MiXCR into one record per CDR3 protein. The table has roughly 280,000 distinct CDR3 sequences, 15% to 20% seen once. A patient was excluded if there was uncontrolled infection, other autoimmune disease, pregnancy or lactation. An approximately 10 ml volume of fresh peripheral blood provided the PBMCs. The CDR3 is made up of 16 amino acids. Trimming took 6 bases from V and 4 from J; bases not matched to a gene: 7. This clonotype was counted ten times or more. Its antigen is not known.

Sequencing input: blood. The rearrangement joins TRBV12-3 or TRBV12-4 to TRBJ2-5, with 14 bases fitting TRBD2. The origin of this receptor is a woman aged 55-69 years with Graves' ophthalmopathy. CDR3 DNA: TGTGCCAGCAGCCGAGGACTAGCGGGAGGTCGAGAGACCCAGTACTTC. This sequence encodes CASSRGLAGGRETQYF.